This T cell receptor (beta chain) was recovered during a study of cytomegalovirus exposure and HLA in healthy donors. Study-wide findings and caveats: Earlier analysis looked at TCR beta V segments, and most were productive about 90% or about 30% of the time. Later analysis showed TCR association rates varying by HLA locus, highest for DRB1 and lowest for HLA-C. Available immune exposure information covered CMV serostatus only.

Use of 60 Vbeta and 13 Jbeta primers characterized the PCR. Using immunoSEQ multiplex PCR, the repertoire was profiled, and TCRdb retains in-frame clones only, with some absent. The sample includes over 95,000 clones, about 70% of them seen just once. This CDR3 comprises 16 residues. Germline V CDR1 and CDR2: SGHTA, FQGNSA. The germline V and J ends were trimmed by 0 bases and 4 bases, with 14 bases remaining between them. This donor's CMV serostatus is unrecorded. Worth noting for this clone: Its antigen is as yet unknown.

V and J are TRBV7-2 and TRBJ2-3; tentative D call: TRBD2 (6 bases). Sequencing was done on a sample of PBMCs. The sequence was obtained from a human donor in good health. In DNA, the CDR3 is TGTGCCAGCAGCTTAGCCCCGGGGGTACGGGCAGATACGCAGTATTTT. Translated: CASSLAPGVRADTQYF.